This entry features one T cell receptor (beta chain) sequence. This entry belongs to a study of cytomegalovirus exposure and HLA in healthy donors. The primer mix had 60 Vbeta and 13 Jbeta primers. Only in-frame clones appear in the TCRdb table, and some are missing; sequencing was by immunoSEQ multiplex PCR. Its table lists approximately 80,000 clones. The V gene lost 4 bases and the J gene lost 0 bases, with 19 bases spanning the gap. Germline V gene lookup returns CDR1 SGHRS and CDR2 YFSETQ. This CDR3 contains 17 residues. The sequencing sample was made of PBMCs. This clonotype was sampled from a woman aged 25 to 39 in good health and CMV-seronegative. This sequence joins TRBV5-1 and TRBJ1-1, with no clear D. The CDR3 bases are TGCGCCAGCAGCCAATTCGTCAGATCAGGAATGAACACTGAAGCTTTCTTT. Protein sequence: CASSQFVRSGMNTEAFF.